The 4 T cell receptor beta chains listed next were all sequenced from one sample in a study of beta chain features in type 1 diabetes. For these receptors, no antigen is known. Overall study results and limits: Shortening that was moderate but significant affected the TCRB CDR3s of Type 1 diabetes patients in all four CD4+ subsets.

The investigators reverse transcribed all of the isolated RNA, so they sequenced expressed TCRB transcripts. Data came from immunoSEQ multiplex PCR; TCRdb stores just in-frame clones and leaves some out. The sample consists of hundreds of thousands of clones, about 14% of them appearing once. The sample was naive CD4+ T cells from blood. The origin of the receptors is a young man with type 1 diabetes.

The chain links TRBV5-1 to TRBJ2-5; TRBD2 is a possible D gene (5 bases). Germline CDR1 reads SGHRS; CDR2 reads YFSETQ. CDR3 length: 11 amino acids. The V and J ends lost 5 bases and 3 bases respectively, with 5 bases between them. CDR3 in amino acids: CASREEETQYF. CDR3 coding DNA: TGCGCCAGCAGGGAGGAAGAGACCCAGTACTTC. Based on the CDR3 plus reference TRBV5-1 and TRBJ2-5, the full variable domain is KAGVTQTPRYLIKTRGQQVTLSCSPISGHRSVSWYQQTPGQGLQFLFEYFSETQRNKGNFPGRFSGRQFSNSRSEMNVSTLELGDSALYLCASREEETQYFGPGTRLLVL.

This clone was observed a few times. The J gene is TRBJ2-5, the V gene TRBV15; no reliable D call. V dropped 1 base and J dropped 0 bases, with 9 bases sitting between them. CDR1 is LNHNV, CDR2 YYDKDF, per germline (reference sequence). There are 15 residues in the CDR3. In nucleotides, the CDR3 is TGTGCCACCAGCAGAGTAAGCCGGTACCAAGAGACCCAGTACTTC. Translating gives CATSRVSRYQETQYF.

The CDR3 bases are TGTGCCAGCAGCGACCTCCTCGGAAGTAAGCAGTTCTTC. Encoded protein: CASSDLLGSKQFF. This chain links TRBV11-3 with TRBJ2-1; D is uncertain. The CDR3 has 13 amino acids. V was trimmed by 5 bases and J by 11 bases, leaving 16 bases between them. Germline CDR1 is SGHNT and CDR2 is YENEEA.

The chain has TRBV15 and TRBJ2-1, with a weak D call TRBD2 (6 bases). There are 16 residues in the CDR3. V lost 6 bases to trimming and J lost 0 bases, with 15 bases between them. From germline, CDR1 is LNHNV and CDR2 YYDKDF (reference sequence). CDR3 sequence (DNA): TGTGCCACCAGATTCGCCGGGACTCTCTCCTACAATGAGCAGTTCTTC. Amino acids: CATRFAGTLSYNEQFF.